A selection of T cell receptor beta chains follows, all from one sample in a study of blood T cell repertoires in COVID-19. Clones were sequenced by immunoSEQ multiplex PCR, and TCRdb holds only the in-frame ones, with some missing. The repertoire consists of roughly 240,000 clones, with approximately 85% occurring once and the leading ten covering about 9.3%. The sample consisted of PBMCs or T cells enriched from blood (not recorded which). The receptors were gathered from a woman between 45 and 60 years old with acute COVID-19. Each CDR3 is given with its conserved first and last residue. The D gene is left open where the match is weak. Clone size is not always given. Where it is, it says once, few, many or a class for expanded clones.

d_call	v_call	cdr3_length	clone_size	j_call	cdr3_aa	cdr3_nt
TRBD2	TRBV5-4	15	-	TRBJ2-2	CASSVAGANTGELFF	TGTGCCAGCAGCGTAGCGGGGGCGAACACCGGGGAGCTGTTTTTT
TRBD1	TRBV18	14	-	TRBJ1-1	CASLSGTDNTEAFF	TGTGCCAGCTTGTCCGGGACAGACAACACTGAAGCTTTCTTT
-	TRBV2	13	-	TRBJ2-3	CASARESTDTQYF	TGTGCCAGCGCTAGAGAGAGCACAGATACGCAGTATTTT
TRBD1	TRBV7-2	14	-	TRBJ1-5	CASSSSRGDQPQHF	TGTGCCAGCAGCTCTTCCAGGGGGGATCAGCCCCAGCATTTT
TRBD2	TRBV5-1	15	-	TRBJ2-7	CASSPSGGVPYEQYF	TGCGCCAGCAGCCCGAGCGGGGGGGTCCCCTACGAGCAGTACTTC
-	TRBV25-1	13	-	TRBJ1-1	CASAPAALTEAFF	TGTGCCAGCGCCCCGGCAGCGCTCACTGAAGCTTTCTTT
-	TRBV2	14	once	TRBJ1-1	CASSGTGPNTEAFF	TGTGCCAGCAGTGGAACAGGGCCGAACACTGAAGCTTTCTTT
-	TRBV6-5	14	-	TRBJ1-1	CASREGGLNTEAFF	TGTGCCAGCCGCGAGGGGGGGTTGAACACTGAAGCTTTCTTT
-	TRBV20-1	16	once	TRBJ2-3	CSASLRVGAGRNTQYF	TGCAGTGCTAGTCTTCGGGTCGGGGCAGGGAGGAATACGCAGTATTTT
TRBD1	TRBV7-9	14	-	TRBJ1-1	CASSATGVNTEAFF	TGTGCCAGCAGCGCGACAGGGGTGAACACTGAAGCTTTCTTT
TRBD1	TRBV2	14	-	TRBJ1-5	CASRYRDSDQPQHF	TGTGCCAGCAGATACCGGGACAGCGATCAGCCCCAGCATTTT
-	TRBV12-3/TRBV12-4	12	-	TRBJ2-5	CASSFLSSAQYF	TGTGCCAGCAGTTTTCTTTCCTCGGCCCAGTACTTC
TRBD1	TRBV28	12	-	TRBJ1-4	CATGQGAKKLFF	TGTGCCACTGGACAGGGGGCGAAAAAACTGTTTTTT
TRBD2	TRBV7-2	15	-	TRBJ2-7	CASSPTSGGAYEQYF	TGTGCCAGCAGCCCCACTAGCGGGGGGGCCTACGAGCAGTACTTC
-	TRBV11-3	14	-	TRBJ1-5	CARREGARNQPQHF	TGTGCCCGGCGGGAAGGGGCACGAAATCAGCCCCAGCATTTT
-	TRBV11-2	15	-	TRBJ1-4	CASSHNPTTNEKLFF	TGTGCCAGCAGCCATAACCCTACAACTAATGAAAAACTGTTTTTT
TRBD1	TRBV29-1	14	few	TRBJ1-1	CSVIQGLLNTEAFF	TGCAGCGTAATACAGGGGTTATTGAACACTGAAGCTTTCTTT
-	TRBV7-2	16	-	TRBJ1-1	CASSLVGPAGDTEAFF	TGTGCCAGCAGCTTAGTGGGTCCGGCAGGGGACACTGAAGCTTTCTTT
TRBD2	TRBV11-2	19	-	TRBJ2-5	CASSVTSGTSGVMEETQYF	TGTGCCAGCAGTGTAACTTCCGGGACTAGCGGGGTAATGGAAGAGACCCAGTACTTC
-	TRBV27	14	-	TRBJ1-1	CASSPRALNTEAFF	TGTGCCAGCAGTCCGAGGGCATTGAACACTGAAGCTTTCTTT
-	TRBV11-3	13	once	TRBJ1-1	CASSIRGNTEAFF	TGTGCCAGCAGCATCAGGGGAAACACTGAAGCTTTCTTT
-	TRBV13	12	-	TRBJ1-2	CASSLPVYGYTF	TGTGCCAGCAGCCTACCGGTCTATGGCTACACCTTC
TRBD2	TRBV25-1	15	-	TRBJ2-3	CASIPRGGGTDTQYF	TGTGCCAGCATCCCTCGTGGGGGGGGCACAGATACGCAGTATTTT
-	TRBV7-9	15	-	TRBJ1-2	CASSPRGGANYGYTF	TGTGCCAGCAGCCCCCGGGGGGGAGCTAACTATGGCTACACCTTC
-	TRBV11-3	16	-	TRBJ2-2	CASSPRTAIGTGELFF	TGTGCCAGCAGCCCGAGGACAGCTATTGGCACCGGGGAGCTGTTTTTT
-	TRBV6-5	15	-	TRBJ2-7	CASSYTGERSGEQYF	TGTGCCAGCAGTTACACCGGGGAACGGTCGGGGGAGCAGTACTTC
-	TRBV28	14	few	TRBJ1-5	CASSSQGADQPQHF	TGTGCCAGCAGTTCACAGGGAGCAGATCAGCCCCAGCATTTT
-	TRBV7-7	14	-	TRBJ2-3	CASSRTKSTDTQYF	TGTGCCAGCAGCAGAACTAAAAGCACAGATACGCAGTATTTT
-	TRBV7-9	16	-	TRBJ2-3	CASSPRRDSRGDTQYF	TGTGCCAGCAGCCCCCGAAGGGACTCCAGAGGAGATACGCAGTATTTT
-	TRBV3-1/TRBV3-2	15	-	TRBJ1-6	CASSQGRGYNSPLHF	TGTGCCAGCAGCCAAGGCCGGGGCTATAATTCACCCCTCCACTTT
-	TRBV30	14	-	TRBJ1-5	CAWAGGTGNQPQHF	TGTGCCTGGGCCGGAGGGACCGGCAATCAGCCCCAGCATTTT
-	TRBV6-1	17	-	TRBJ2-3	CASREWGAGKIRDTQYF	TGTGCCAGCAGGGAATGGGGCGCAGGTAAAATACGCGATACGCAGTATTTT
-	TRBV10-1	14	-	TRBJ2-1	CASSDGSAYNEQFF	TGCGCCAGCAGTGACGGTAGCGCCTACAATGAGCAGTTCTTC
TRBD2	TRBV4-3	16	-	TRBJ2-1	CASSQDWGSGGNEQFF	TGCGCCAGCAGCCAAGATTGGGGTAGCGGGGGGAATGAGCAGTTCTTC
TRBD1	TRBV5-8	15	few	TRBJ1-2	CASSSTNRGDYGYTF	TGTGCCAGCAGCTCCACCAACAGGGGCGACTATGGCTACACCTTC
TRBD1	TRBV3-1/TRBV3-2	13	-	TRBJ1-2	CASSGTGDYGYTF	TGTGCCAGCAGCGGGACAGGAGACTATGGCTACACCTTC
TRBD2	TRBV9	16	-	TRBJ2-5	CASSSKLAGGQETQYF	TGTGCCAGCAGCTCCAAACTAGCGGGGGGCCAAGAGACCCAGTACTTC
TRBD1	TRBV30	13	-	TRBJ1-1	CAWTRGANTEAFF	TGTGCCTGGACCAGGGGGGCGAACACTGAAGCTTTCTTT
-	TRBV2	14	-	TRBJ1-5	CASSEGSFGQPQHF	TGTGCCAGCAGTGAAGGGAGCTTCGGCCAGCCCCAGCATTTT
-	TRBV3-1/TRBV3-2	14	-	TRBJ1-1	CASSATLSATEAFF	TGTGCCAGCAGCGCGACTCTGTCGGCGACTGAAGCTTTCTTT
-	TRBV7-2	15	-	TRBJ2-3	CASSFQGGSTDTQYF	TGTGCCAGCAGCTTCCAGGGGGGAAGCACAGATACGCAGTATTTT
-	TRBV4-3	15	many	TRBJ1-2	CASSQDPGRESGYTF	TGCGCCAGCAGCCAAGATCCAGGCAGAGAATCCGGCTACACCTTC
TRBD1	TRBV5-1	18	-	TRBJ1-1	CASRLTGQVETRNTEAFF	TGCGCCAGCAGGTTAACGGGACAGGTCGAAACAAGGAACACTGAAGCTTTCTTT
TRBD1	TRBV2	14	-	TRBJ2-7	CASSIGTGAYEQYF	TGTGCCAGCAGTATCGGGACAGGGGCCTACGAGCAGTACTTC
-	TRBV3-1/TRBV3-2	14	once	TRBJ1-1	CASSHNRQDTEAFF	TGTGCCAGCAGCCACAACCGACAGGACACTGAAGCTTTCTTT
-	TRBV3-1/TRBV3-2	16	-	TRBJ1-3	CASSQGAGTPGNTIYF	TGTGCCAGCAGCCAAGGCGCAGGAACACCTGGAAACACCATATATTTT
TRBD1	TRBV5-1	15	-	TRBJ2-7	CASSPKPGGAYEQYF	TGCGCCAGCAGCCCTAAACCAGGGGGCGCTTACGAGCAGTACTTC
-	TRBV10-1	14	-	TRBJ1-1	CASSERSASTEAFF	TGCGCCAGCAGTGAGCGGTCCGCGAGCACTGAAGCTTTCTTT
-	TRBV10-1	14	few	TRBJ1-2	CASSAAGIDYGYTF	TGCGCCAGCAGCGCGGCAGGGATAGACTATGGCTACACCTTC
-	TRBV18	12	-	TRBJ1-2	CASSPQGVGYTF	TGTGCCAGCTCACCACAGGGGGTCGGCTACACCTTC
TRBD1	TRBV7-8	17	-	TRBJ1-4	CASSLGPWDRGREKLFF	TGTGCCAGCAGCTTGGGACCGTGGGACAGGGGGCGGGAAAAACTGTTTTTT
-	TRBV6-1	14	-	TRBJ2-7	CASSELVSSTEQYF	TGTGCCAGCAGTGAATTGGTCAGTTCCACCGAGCAGTACTTC